This TCR beta chain is from a study of cytomegalovirus exposure and HLA in healthy donors. This CDR3 has 15 amino acids. Per germline, CDR1 MNHEY and CDR2 SMNVEV (reference sequence). Trimming left V 3 bases short and J 6 bases short, with 15 bases between. PCR primers comprised 60 Vbeta and 13 Jbeta primers. TCRdb's copy holds only in-frame clones and misses some; the assay was immunoSEQ multiplex PCR. The table shows 110,000 to 150,000 clones, with 80% occurring only once. The rearrangement uses TRBV27 and TRBJ2-1; D may be TRBD2 (7 bases). The receptor's source is a man between 35 and 55 years old in good health and CMV-seronegative. The sample comprised PBMCs. CDR3 region: CASSLGQGGGNEQFF. The CDR3 nucleotides are TGTGCCAGCAGTTTGGGGCAGGGAGGGGGCAATGAGCAGTTCTTC.